This record looks at one TCR beta chain sequence and its context. The protocol was immunoSEQ multiplex PCR, while the TCRdb copy is restricted to in-frame clones and leaves out a portion. The data contain approximately 93,000 clones, 77% of them singletons. The sample is drawn from a study of blood T cell repertoires in COVID-19. The wider study: Some COVID-19 samples were acute and others convalescent; all came from the United States, Italy and Spain.

Input material: peripheral blood. The clonotype originates from a woman older than 75 with acute or convalescent COVID-19.

CDR3 nucleotide sequence: TGTGCCAGCAGCCGATACGGACAGGGTGGAGGAGGCTACACCTTC. Translating gives CASSRYGQGGGGYTF. V is TRBV3-1 (or the pseudogene TRBV3-2) and J is TRBJ1-2; 8 nucleotides match TRBD1. Germline CDR1 reads LGHDT; CDR2 reads YNNKEL (reference sequence). V shed 4 bases and J 8 bases; nucleotides not matched to a gene: 12. CDR3 length equals 15 residues.